The 29 T cell receptor beta chains given below trace back to one sample, sequenced in a study of OX40 agonist ivuxolimab in advanced cancers. Library creation used the immunoSEQ multiplex PCR assay. The clones in this table, taken by TCRdb from immuneACCESS, are in-frame only. Not every clone is retained; where verified, under half of the shortfall comes from an unresolved V gene, and the cause of the rest is unknown. In all, the sample holds tens of thousands of clones, and nearly 90% of those were seen once. Of the sample, 0.3% to 0.4% falls within the top ten clones. Material: CD4+ or CD8+ T cells sorted from blood, obtained in a trial of the OX40 agonist ivuxolimab. The origin of the receptors is an adult with an advanced solid tumor such as melanoma, head and neck, liver or kidney cancer.

The chain is built from TRBV5-1 and TRBJ2-5; D remains ambiguous. The germline CDR1 and CDR2 sequences are SGHRS and YFSETQ. Trimming removed 1 base from V and 2 bases from J, with 9 bases in between. The CDR3 has 14 amino acids. The CDR3 spells CASSLNLQQETQYF. In DNA form, the CDR3 reads TGCGCCAGCAGCTTGAATTTGCAGCAAGAGACCCAGTACTTC. The full variable domain, rest sourced from reference TRBV5-1 and TRBJ2-5, is KAGVTQTPRYLIKTRGQQVTLSCSPISGHRSVSWYQQTPGQGLQFLFEYFSETQRNKGNFPGRFSGRQFSNSRSEMNVSTLELGDSALYLCASSLNLQQETQYFGPGTRLLVL.

The chain recombines TRBV6-6 with TRBJ2-4; no definite D call. Germline lookup yields CDR1 MNHNY and CDR2 SVGAGI (reference sequence). The CDR3 loop spans 13 amino acids. Trimming pared 0 bases from V and 5 bases from J, leaving 5 bases between. CDR3 residues: CASSYSLENIQYF. Here the CDR3 DNA reads TGTGCCAGCAGTTACTCTTTAGAAAACATTCAGTACTTC.

This chain uses TRBV5-6 with TRBJ1-1; no clear D. Trimming stripped 1 base from V and 4 bases from J, with 11 bases between. The CDR3 length is 14 residues. Germline V gene sequence: CDR1 SGHDT, CDR2 YYEEEE. DNA of the CDR3: TGTGCCAGCAGCTTGCTTGACCGGGGCACTGAAGCTTTCTTT. Translated, it gives CASSLLDRGTEAFF. The variable domain in full, with the rest retrieved from reference TRBV5-6 and TRBJ1-1, is DAGVTQSPTHLIKTRGQQVTLRCSPKSGHDTVSWYQQALGQGPQFIFQYYEEEERQRGNFPDRFSGHQFPNYSSELNVNALLLGDSALYLCASSLLDRGTEAFFGQGTRLTVV.

The J gene is TRBJ2-5, the V gene TRBV30; D might be TRBD1 (5 bases). V dropped 3 bases and J dropped 11 bases, with 19 bases sitting between them. This CDR3 region has 13 residues. CDR1 is GTSNPN, CDR2 SVGIG, per germline (reference sequence). This CDR3 reads CAWSMGRAIEQYF. In nucleotides, the CDR3 is TGTGCCTGGAGCATGGGCAGGGCTATAGAGCAGTACTTC.

V and J are TRBV10-1 and TRBJ2-5; D remains unclear. CDR1 is WNHNN and CDR2 is SYGVQD in the germline V gene (reference sequence). The V and J ends lost 9 bases and 0 bases respectively, with 17 bases between them. There are 15 residues in the CDR3. The CDR3 spells CASPKQEAYQETQYF. The CDR3 DNA reads as TGCGCCAGTCCTAAACAAGAAGCGTACCAAGAGACCCAGTACTTC.

This clone was detected only a few times. The chain uses TRBV5-1 and TRBJ2-3; a possible D gene is TRBD2 (5 bases). The CDR3 consists of 14 residues. V was clipped by 3 bases and J by 3 bases, with 11 bases between them. The germline gives CDR1 SGHRS, CDR2 YFSETQ. CDR3 sequence reads: CASSYRGPTDTQYF. CDR3 coding DNA: TGCGCCAGCAGCTATCGGGGTCCGACAGATACGCAGTATTTT.

The chain is built from TRBV27 and TRBJ1-6; D is ambiguous. V lost 6 bases and J lost 7, with 10 bases in between. The germline gives CDR1 MNHEY, CDR2 SMNVEV (reference sequence). This CDR3 is built from 13 residues. Here the CDR3 reads CASSLYENSPLHF. In DNA, the CDR3 is TGTGCCAGCAGCTTGTATGAGAATTCACCCCTCCACTTT.

The chain carries TRBV7-3 and TRBJ2-1; weak D call: TRBD1 (6 bases). Trimming took 2 bases from V and 2 from J, leaving 16 bases between them. The germline CDR1 and CDR2 sequences are SGHTA and FQGTGA. This CDR3 is built from 17 residues. CDR3 in amino acids: CASSLLQSRGTYNEQFF. Here the CDR3 DNA reads TGTGCCAGCAGCTTATTGCAATCGAGGGGGACCTACAATGAGCAGTTCTTC. The entire variable domain, with the rest obtained from reference TRBV7-3 and TRBJ2-1, is as follows: GAGVSQTPSNKVTEKGKYVELRCDPISGHTALYWYRQSLGQGPEFLIYFQGTGAADDSGLPNDRFFAVRPEGSVSTLKIQRTERGDSAVYLCASSLLQSRGTYNEQFFGPGTRLTVL.

The genes are TRBV4-1 and TRBJ1-1, with D possibly TRBD1 on 6 matching bases. The V end was cut by 1 base, the J end by 2 bases, with 14 bases between. The length of the CDR3 is 16 residues. Germline assignment: CDR1 MGHRA and CDR2 YSYEKL. In nucleotides, the CDR3 is TGCGCCAGCAGCCAAGGGGGGGCTAGGATAAACACTGAAGCTTTCTTT. Translated: CASSQGGARINTEAFF.

This chain joins TRBV2 and TRBJ1-1; the D gene is possibly TRBD1 (5 bases). Looked up from germline, CDR1 is SNHLY and CDR2 is FYNNEI. This CDR3 spans 15 amino acids. V dropped 8 bases and J dropped 0 bases, with 16 bases sitting between them. CDR3 in amino acids: CASSQEQIVNTEAFF. In DNA, the CDR3 is TGTGCCAGCTCACAGGAACAGATCGTGAACACTGAAGCTTTCTTT.

The chain couples TRBV29-1 to TRBJ2-2; 9 bases line up with TRBD1. CDR3 length equals 14 residues. J gave up 3 bases and V 6 bases, and 5 bases lay outside the gene matches. The germline V gene encodes CDR1 SQVTM and CDR2 ANQGSEA. CDR3 coding DNA: TGCAGCGTATTAACAGGGGGCGACACCGGGGAGCTGTTTTTT. Its translation is CSVLTGGDTGELFF.

The chain joins TRBV7-9 to TRBJ1-2, with unresolved D. The length of the CDR3 is 12 residues. The V end was cut by 5 bases, the J end by 5 bases, with 9 bases between. Germline-derived CDR1 and CDR2 are SEHNR and FQNEAQ (reference sequence). CDR3 coding DNA: TGTGCCAGCAGCAGAGACGGTTATGGCTACACCTTC. The encoded protein is CASSRDGYGYTF. The full variable domain, in which reference TRBV7-9 and TRBJ1-2 provide the parts outside the CDR3, is DTGVSQNPRHKITKRGQNVTFRCDPISEHNRLYWYRQTLGQGPEFLTYFQNEAQLEKSRLLSDRFSAERPKGSFSTLEIQRTEQGDSAMYLCASSRDGYGYTFGSGTRLTVV.

J is TRBJ1-1 and V is TRBV5-4; no definite D call. V was cut by 3 bases and J by 4 bases, with 16 bases left in between. The germline V gene encodes CDR1 SGHNT and CDR2 YYREEE (reference sequence). This CDR3 comprises 15 residues. The CDR3: CASSYKIGWGTEAFF. The CDR3 nucleotides read TGTGCCAGCAGCTACAAGATCGGTTGGGGCACTGAAGCTTTCTTT.

The chain carries TRBV6-6 and TRBJ1-2, with TRBD1 identical over 7 bases. J lost 0 bases, V lost 4 bases, and 5 bases had no gene match. Germline CDR1 is MNHNY and CDR2 is SVGAGI (reference sequence). The CDR3 is made up of 15 amino acids. The CDR3 is CASSSRQGTNYGYTF. DNA for the CDR3: TGTGCCAGCAGTTCTCGACAGGGAACTAACTATGGCTACACCTTC.

The chain employs TRBV28 and TRBJ2-3, with 9 bases that match TRBD1. The germline V gene has CDR1 MDHEN and CDR2 SYDVKM. The CDR3 contains 14 residues. The trim removed 8 bases at V and 2 bases at J, leaving 5 bases unmatched. Here the CDR3 reads CASRQGVNTDTQYF. In nucleotides, the CDR3 is TGTGCCAGCCGACAGGGGGTTAACACAGATACGCAGTATTTT.

This chain joins TRBV6-1 and TRBJ2-1; the D is unclear. The CDR3 is 15 residues long. Trimming took off 4 bases at V and 6 bases at J, with 16 bases between the two ends. From germline, CDR1 is MNHNS and CDR2 SASEGT. The CDR3 DNA reads TGTGCCAGCAGTGTTGGCTCCCCGGTAGGCAATGAGCAGTTCTTC. This gives the protein CASSVGSPVGNEQFF.

The CDR3 is CASSLGGVHGYTF. In DNA form, the CDR3 reads TGTGCCAGCAGCTTAGGAGGGGTCCATGGCTACACCTTC. J is TRBJ1-2 and V is TRBV7-2; D possibly corresponds to TRBD1 (5 bases). V was pared by 1 base and J by 6 bases, with 9 bases between. Per the germline V gene, CDR1 is SGHTA and CDR2 is FQGNSA. The CDR3 runs 13 residues.

The rearrangement uses TRBV7-2 and TRBJ2-3, with 10 nucleotides matching TRBD1. V was pared by 3 bases and J by 5 bases, with 2 bases of the junction left unmatched. The CDR3 is made up of 14 amino acids. From germline, CDR1 is SGHTA and CDR2 FQGNSA. CDR3 DNA sequence: TGTGCCAGCAGCTTTGACAGGGGGCTAGATACGCAGTATTTT. Protein product: CASSFDRGLDTQYF.

The chain employs TRBV4-3 and TRBJ1-6; possible D gene TRBD1, 6 bases. CDR1 and CDR2 (germline): LGHNA, YSLEER. V shed 4 bases and J shed 5 bases, with 15 bases lying between them. The CDR3 sequence is 16 residues long. The CDR3 region has the DNA TGCGCCAGCAGCCGTTCGACGGGGGCAGATAATTCACCCCTCCACTTT. It translates to CASSRSTGADNSPLHF.

This clone has more than one count but fewer than ten. This chain connects TRBV29-1 to TRBJ1-1; the match to TRBD1 covers 7 bases. The CDR3 loop spans 13 amino acids. The ends lost 7 bases at V and 2 bases at J; junction bases unmatched: 7. The germline CDR1 and CDR2 sequences are SQVTM and ANQGSEA. Here the CDR3 reads CSARGTDNTEAFF. The CDR3 region has the DNA TGCAGCGCGAGGGGGACAGACAACACTGAAGCTTTCTTT.

The count of this clone is one. Here the CDR3 reads CASSRGGNTGELFF. The CDR3 region has the DNA TGTGCCAGTTCGAGGGGAGGGAACACCGGGGAGCTGTTTTTT. The chain employs TRBV19 and TRBJ2-2; TRBD2 is a possible D gene (6 bases). The CDR3 covers 14 residues. V lost 8 bases and J 1 base, leaving 11 bases between the germline ends. Germline V gives CDR1 LNHDA, CDR2 SQIVND (reference sequence).

CDR3 protein: CASSIKDRGNYGYTF. For the CDR3, the DNA is TGTGCCAGTAGTATAAAGGACAGGGGTAACTATGGCTACACCTTC. The V and J genes are TRBV19 and TRBJ1-2; 9 nucleotides line up with TRBD1. Germline V lookup: CDR1 LNHDA, CDR2 SQIVND (reference sequence). CDR3 length: 15 residues. V lost 2 bases and J lost 1; bases outside the gene matches: 2.

The chain employs TRBV28 and TRBJ2-1; TRBD1 matches 7 bases. CDR1 is MDHEN, CDR2 SYDVKM, per germline. The CDR3 runs 17 residues. V was clipped by 6 bases and J by 0 bases; unmatched bases: 11. This CDR3 is CASSTFGQASSYNEQFF. Here the CDR3 DNA reads TGTGCCAGCAGCACCTTCGGACAGGCGAGCTCCTACAATGAGCAGTTCTTC.

The gene calls are TRBV15 and TRBJ1-1, with D possibly matching TRBD1 (6 bases). The CDR3 is 13 residues long. Per germline, CDR1 LNHNV and CDR2 YYDKDF (reference sequence). With 8 bases removed from V and 1 base from J, the gap between germline ends came to 11 bases. In DNA form, the CDR3 reads TGTGCCACCGGGATACAGGGGAACACTGAAGCTTTCTTT. It encodes CATGIQGNTEAFF.

The rearrangement uses TRBV5-1 and TRBJ2-5; maybe TRBD2 (5 bases). Germline loops: CDR1 SGHRS, CDR2 YFSETQ. The germline V and J ends were trimmed by 4 bases and 2 bases, with 9 bases remaining between them. This CDR3 is built from 13 residues. CDR3 protein: CASSQAAQETQYF. The DNA for the CDR3 is TGCGCCAGCAGCCAAGCGGCACAAGAGACCCAGTACTTC.

The chain employs TRBV18 and TRBJ1-5; unclear D gene. The CDR3 runs 15 residues. CDR1 and CDR2 from the germline V gene are KGHSH and LQKENI. Trimming took off 3 bases at V and 4 bases at J, with 13 bases between the two ends. The CDR3 DNA reads as TGTGCCAGCTCACCTTCAGGTAGTGGAAATCAGCCCCAGCATTTT. Protein product: CASSPSGSGNQPQHF. Full variable domain (remainder filled in from reference TRBV18 and TRBJ1-5): NAGVMQNPRHLVRRRGQEARLRCSPMKGHSHVYWYRQLPEEGLKFMVYLQKENIIDESGMPKERFSAEFPKEGPSILRIQQVVRGDSAAYFCASSPSGSGNQPQHFGDGTRLSIL.

The chain links TRBV6-1 to TRBJ1-1; D not resolved. This CDR3 has 11 amino acids. V gave up 1 base and J gave up 11 bases, with 8 bases separating them. Looked up from germline, CDR1 is MNHNS and CDR2 is SASEGT. CDR3 in amino acids: CASSEVTVAFF. The CDR3 DNA is TGTGCCAGCAGTGAAGTGACTGTGGCTTTCTTT.

The rearrangement links TRBV6-1 to TRBJ1-1, with 7 bases that match TRBD1. V shed 6 bases, J shed 6 bases, and the junction held 7 bases outside the gene matches. This CDR3 is built from 13 residues. Germline V gene data show CDR1 as MNHNS and CDR2 as SASEGT. This chain's CDR3 is CASRQRQGSEAFF. Here the CDR3 DNA reads TGTGCCAGCAGGCAGCGACAGGGTTCTGAAGCTTTCTTT.

The chain couples TRBV4-2 to TRBJ2-7, with D perhaps being TRBD1 or TRBD2 (5 bases each). Deletions cut 4 bases from V and 1 base from J, with 11 bases between. Per the germline V gene, CDR1 is LGHNA and CDR2 is YNFKEQ. The length of the CDR3 is 14 residues. The CDR3 reads CASSRERGSYEQYF. The CDR3 DNA reads TGTGCCAGCAGCCGAGAGAGGGGTTCCTACGAGCAGTACTTC.